Listed here are 13 T cell receptor beta chains from one sample, sequenced in a study of T cells in Graves' hyperthyroidism and ophthalmopathy. There were TCR beta CDR3 regions amplified from RNA transcripts. Initially, a first-round RT-PCR of the TCR CDR3 employed the HTBI primer set. TCRdb used MiXCR to reprocess the multiplex PCR reads, holding one entry per CDR3 protein. Of 490,000 or so distinct CDR3 sequences detected, approximately 23% appear once; the ten largest clones hold under 55%. Sequencing was performed on blood. The receptors here all came from a woman between 65 and 79 years old with Graves' ophthalmopathy.

This rearrangement joins TRBV9 to TRBJ2-1, with unresolved D. From germline, CDR1 is SGDLS and CDR2 YYNGEE. Trimming shortened V by 0 bases and J by 3 bases, and 10 bases separated the two germline ends. CDR3 size: 15 residues. CDR3 sequence: CASSVGVSGYNEQFF. The CDR3 nucleotides are TGTGCCAGCAGCGTAGGGGTATCAGGCTACAATGAGCAGTTCTTC.

The sample holds a few counts of this clonotype. This chain uses TRBV15 with TRBJ1-2; 8 nucleotides match TRBD1. The trim removed 3 bases at V and 8 bases at J, leaving 2 bases unmatched. The germline V gene encodes CDR1 LNHNV and CDR2 YYDKDF (reference sequence). The length of the CDR3 is 12 residues. The CDR3 DNA is TGTGCCACCAGCAGTGACAGGGGCGGCTACACCTTC. Translated, it gives CATSSDRGGYTF.

This clonotype was counted between two and nine times. The chain carries TRBV20-1 and TRBJ1-6; no clear D gene. Looked up from germline, CDR1 is DFQATT and CDR2 is SNEGSKA (reference sequence). Trimming took off 7 bases at V and 14 bases at J, with 15 bases between the two ends. The CDR3 is 11 residues long. CDR3 sequence: CSVVLSGTLHF. CDR3 nucleotide sequence: TGCAGTGTCGTGTTGAGTGGCACCCTCCACTTT.

The sample holds a few counts of this clonotype. The chain employs TRBV24-1 and TRBJ1-5; D unclear. With 6 bases removed from V and 4 bases from J, the gap between germline ends came to 18 bases. CDR3 length: 16 amino acids. Per germline, CDR1 KGHDR and CDR2 SFDVKD. The DNA for the CDR3 is TGTGCCACCAGTCCCTCTCTGGGCAGAAGTAATCAGCCCCAGCATTTT. Translated: CATSPSLGRSNQPQHF.

This clonotype showed up many times. The rearrangement joins TRBV2 to TRBJ2-7; TRBD2 matches at 9 bases. The CDR3 length is 14 residues. V lost 6 bases, J lost 2 bases, and 5 bases stayed unmatched. CDR1 is SNHLY, CDR2 FYNNEI, per germline. CDR3 protein: CASRTTSGTYEQYF. In nucleotides, the CDR3 is TGTGCCAGCAGAACGACTAGCGGCACCTACGAGCAGTACTTC.

This rearrangement joins TRBV5-8 to TRBJ1-5, with D uncertain. This CDR3 has 17 residues. The V and J ends lost 2 bases and 3 bases respectively, with 18 bases between them. CDR1 is SGHTS, CDR2 YDEGEE, per germline. CDR3 protein: CASSFIMQRRNNQPQHF. The CDR3 nucleotides are TGTGCCAGCAGCTTTATTATGCAGCGGCGGAACAATCAGCCCCAGCATTTT.

This clonotype occurred many times. The genes are TRBV20-1 and TRBJ2-1, with TRBD1 matching 7 bases. The CDR3 runs 16 residues. V shed 1 base, J shed 6 bases, and the junction held 12 bases outside the gene matches. CDR1 DFQATT and CDR2 SNEGSKA come from the germline V gene (reference sequence). The DNA of the CDR3 is TGCAGTGCTAGAGCTAGTAGGGGACAGCAGCCCAATGAGCAGTTCTTC. Protein product: CSARASRGQQPNEQFF.

Remarks on this clonotype: A much larger clone sits a single nucleotide away, making a read error possible. CDR3 nucleotides: TGTGCCAGCAGGGACAGTCGCTCTGGAAACACCATATATTTT. Translated, it gives CASRDSRSGNTIYF. The chain recombines TRBV6-2 or TRBV6-3 with TRBJ1-3; D is perhaps TRBD1 (6 bases). CDR3 length: 14 amino acids. V was pared by 6 bases and J by 0 bases, with 9 bases between. CDR1 is MNHEY and CDR2 is SVGEGT in the germline V gene.

This clonotype occurred many times. The V and J genes are TRBV7-6 and TRBJ1-1; D is possibly TRBD1 (6 bases). CDR3 length: 14 amino acids. CDR1 SGHVS and CDR2 FNYEAQ come from the germline V gene. V lost 5 bases, J lost 0 bases, and 10 bases lay in between. The CDR3 DNA reads as TGTGCCAGCAGCCCAGGACAGATGAACACTGAAGCTTTCTTT. Its translation: CASSPGQMNTEAFF. Full variable domain (remainder filled in from reference TRBV7-6 and TRBJ1-1): GAGVSQSPRYKVTKRGQDVALRCDPISGHVSLYWYRQALGQGPEFLTYFNYEAQQDKSGLPNDRFSAERPEGSISTLTIQRTEQRDSAMYRCASSPGQMNTEAFFGQGTRLTVV.

This chain joins TRBV19 and TRBJ2-1; 12 bases match TRBD2. CDR3 length: 17 residues. The germline CDR1 and CDR2 sequences are LNHDA and SQIVND (reference sequence). The J segment lost 0 bases and the V segment lost 7 bases, leaving 7 bases of the junction unmatched. Here the CDR3 reads CASTDGLAGSSYNEQFF. The CDR3 DNA follows: TGTGCCAGTACCGACGGACTAGCGGGAAGCTCCTACAATGAGCAGTTCTTC.

At least ten counts were recorded for this clonotype. The chain has TRBV5-1 and TRBJ2-5, with D perhaps TRBD2 (5 bases). CDR3 length: 14 residues. V was shortened by 4 bases and J by 2 bases, with 12 bases between the two germline ends. CDR1 and CDR2 (germline): SGHRS, YFSETQ. CDR3 loop: CASSKEGLQETQYF. The DNA for the CDR3 is TGCGCCAGCAGCAAAGAAGGACTGCAAGAGACCCAGTACTTC.

This clonotype was detected only a few times. This chain uses TRBV7-9 with TRBJ2-3; D gene unclear. The ends were cut back, 0 bases at V and 3 bases at J, with 10 bases in the middle. The CDR3 consists of 15 residues. The V gene's germline CDR1 is SEHNR and CDR2 FQNEAQ (reference sequence). The CDR3 nucleotides are TGTGCCAGCAGCTTAGCGCCTCGCGGAACAGATACGCAGTATTTT. It specifies CASSLAPRGTDTQYF.

The chain carries TRBV3-1 and TRBJ2-1; the D is unclear. V was shortened by 2 bases and J by 1 base, with 6 bases between the two germline ends. The V gene's germline CDR1 is LGHDT and CDR2 YNNKEL (reference sequence). CDR3 length: 14 amino acids. The CDR3 DNA sequence: TGTGCCAGCAGCCAAAGGAGATCCTACAATGAGCAGTTCTTC. It translates to CASSQRRSYNEQFF.